Presented here are 3 T cell receptor beta chains from one specimen sequenced in a study of identical twins. Via MiXCR, TCRdb re-called the 5' RACE reads, giving one row per CDR3 protein. The profile shows roughly 1,500,000 distinct CDR3 sequences, 32% of them singletons. The sequencing sample was made of cord blood. These receptors were taken from a newborn girl in good health.

V gene TRBV27 combines with J gene TRBJ1-6, with D possibly TRBD1 on 6 matching bases. This CDR3 is 14 amino acids long. The germline V gene encodes CDR1 MNHEY and CDR2 SMNVEV (reference sequence). V lost 3 bases and J 8 bases, leaving 11 bases between the germline ends. CDR3 protein: CASSFRGKYSPLHF. The CDR3 nucleotides are TGTGCCAGCAGTTTTAGGGGGAAATATTCACCCCTCCACTTT.

The rearrangement joins TRBV28 to TRBJ2-3; 9 nucleotides align to TRBD1. CDR1 and CDR2 from the germline V gene are MDHEN and SYDVKM. This CDR3 spans 16 amino acids. V shed 2 bases and J 5 bases; nucleotides not matched to a gene: 8. CDR3 protein: CASSLARTGEGDTQYF. The CDR3 DNA follows: TGTGCCAGCAGTTTAGCCCGGACAGGGGAAGGAGATACGCAGTATTTT.

The chain joins TRBV9 to TRBJ2-3; 7 bases align to TRBD2. The CDR3 covers 15 residues. CDR1 SGDLS and CDR2 YYNGEE come from the germline V gene. Losses at the gene ends were 0 bases for V and 2 bases for J; bases not matched to a gene: 3. The CDR3 sequence is CASSVVGRTTDTQYF. The CDR3 DNA follows: TGTGCCAGCAGCGTAGTCGGGAGGACCACAGATACGCAGTATTTT.